Shown below are 32 T cell receptor beta chains from a single sample sequenced in a study of naive and memory T cell subsets. The study's findings and limits: Possibly reflecting memory cells re-expressing CD45RA, a few larger clonotypes occurred in naive repertoires, especially CD8.

Their cognate antigens are unknown. Two oligonucleotides, mixed equimolar, formed the beta constant-region primer covering TRBC1 and TRBC2. Four rounds of PCR amplified the ligated cDNA using nested alpha and beta constant-region primers plus SP2. TCRdb independently ran MiXCR on the UMI-ligation and nested PCR reads; one entry per CDR3 protein. The sample includes 98,000 or so distinct CDR3 sequences, roughly 10% of them seen just once. The sequencing sample was made of naive CD4+ T cells from blood. Every receptor here comes from a human donor in good health.

This clonotype was detected many times. The genes are TRBV29-1 and TRBJ2-3, with D possibly matching TRBD1 (6 bases). Trimming left V 2 bases short and J 3 bases short, with 6 bases between. The length of the CDR3 is 12 residues. The V gene's germline CDR1 is SQVTM and CDR2 ANQGSEA. The CDR3 sequence is CSVEQGTDTQYF. CDR3 coding DNA: TGCAGCGTTGAACAGGGGACAGATACGCAGTATTTT.

The table lists this clonotype with a few counts. This sequence joins TRBV30 and TRBJ2-2; 11 bases map to TRBD2. Germline V gene lookup returns CDR1 GTSNPN and CDR2 SVGIG (reference sequence). V lost 4 bases to trimming and J lost 3 bases; unmatched junction nucleotides: 4. This CDR3 contains 15 residues. CDR3 in DNA: TGTGCCTGGAAATCTAGCGGGGGGTACACCGGGGAGCTGTTTTTT. The encoded protein is CAWKSSGGYTGELFF.

This chain's CDR3 is CATSDLTGEGTDTQYF. The CDR3, as DNA: TGTGCCACCAGTGACCTAACAGGGGAGGGCACAGATACGCAGTATTTT. V usage is TRBV24-1 and J usage is TRBJ2-3; D perhaps matches TRBD1 (7 bases). The CDR3 extends over 16 amino acids. The V end was cut by 4 bases, the J end by 1 base, with 14 bases between. Germline-derived CDR1 and CDR2 are KGHDR and SFDVKD.

A few counts support this clonotype. This rearrangement joins TRBV2 to TRBJ1-5; D gene unclear. CDR1 SNHLY and CDR2 FYNNEI come from the germline V gene. The length of the CDR3 is 13 residues. The V end was cut by 8 bases, the J end by 4 bases, with 12 bases between. CDR3 bases: TGTGCCAGCGCGGGTGAGCTAAATCAGCCCCAGCATTTT. This sequence encodes CASAGELNQPQHF.

This clonotype was observed a handful of times. The chain couples TRBV5-4 to TRBJ1-4; 9 nucleotides agree with TRBD1. Germline V gene lookup returns CDR1 SGHNT and CDR2 YYREEE (reference sequence). The length of the CDR3 is 13 residues. V lost 4 bases and J lost 10; bases outside the gene matches: 5. CDR3 sequence reads: CASSETDRGKLFF. CDR3 in DNA: TGTGCCAGCAGCGAAACGGACAGGGGAAAACTGTTTTTT. The full variable domain, with the rest looked up from reference TRBV5-4 and TRBJ1-4, is ETGVTQSPTHLIKTRGQQVTLRCSSQSGHNTVSWYQQALGQGPQFIFQYYREEENGRGNFPPRFSGLQFPNYSSELNVNALELDDSALYLCASSETDRGKLFFGSGTQLSVL.

V is TRBV12-3 or TRBV12-4 and J is TRBJ1-3, with D perhaps TRBD1 (6 bases). Trimming took off 6 bases at V and 4 bases at J, with 13 bases between the two ends. The CDR3 sequence is 14 residues long. The CDR3 reads CASSWTAQGNTIYF. DNA of the CDR3: TGTGCCAGCAGCTGGACAGCACAAGGAAACACCATATATTTT.

There are a few counts of this clonotype. The V and J genes are TRBV20-1 and TRBJ1-6; a possible D gene is TRBD1 (6 bases). The CDR3 contains 16 residues. CDR1 is DFQATT and CDR2 is SNEGSKA in the germline V gene (reference sequence). The V and J ends lost 0 bases and 1 base respectively, with 10 bases between them. The CDR3 region has the DNA TGCAGTGCTAGAGATCGGCAGGGGTCCTATAATTCACCCCTCCACTTT. Translating gives CSARDRQGSYNSPLHF.

This clonotype has only a few counts. The gene calls are TRBV10-2 and TRBJ1-2; TRBD1 matches at 9 bases. J was trimmed by 8 bases and V by 3 bases; bases with no gene match: 4. Germline V lookup: CDR1 WSHSY, CDR2 SAAADI. CDR3 length: 13 residues. The CDR3 region is CASSDDRGIGYTF. The CDR3, as DNA: TGCGCCAGCAGTGATGACAGGGGGATCGGCTACACCTTC.

This chain uses TRBV19 with TRBJ2-5; 10 bases map to TRBD2. CDR3 length equals 17 residues. The V and J ends lost 3 bases and 3 bases, in that order; junction bases with no gene match: 10. CDR1 and CDR2 from the germline V gene are LNHDA and SQIVND (reference sequence). CDR3 sequence: CASSIFSGRAQEETQYF. CDR3 coding DNA: TGTGCCAGTAGTATTTTCAGCGGGAGGGCCCAGGAAGAGACCCAGTACTTC.

The table lists this clonotype with many counts. The chain joins TRBV9 to TRBJ2-5, with 9 bases fitting TRBD1. The CDR3 runs 17 residues. Unmatched junction bases numbered 15, after V lost 4 bases and J lost 5 bases. Germline V lookup: CDR1 SGDLS, CDR2 YYNGEE. DNA of the CDR3: TGTGCCAGCAGCCGGGGCCTCACAGGGGGCGGGTTGGAGACCCAGTACTTC. It encodes CASSRGLTGGGLETQYF.

There are a few counts of this clonotype. J is TRBJ2-7 and V is TRBV20-1, with a possible D match to TRBD2 (7 bases). V was cut by 7 bases and J by 5 bases, with 24 bases left in between. Per germline, CDR1 DFQATT and CDR2 SNEGSKA (reference sequence). The CDR3 covers 15 residues. For the CDR3, the DNA is TGCAGTGGAAGGGGGGCTAGCGGTGGAGGTGACGAGCAGTACTTC. It codes for CSGRGASGGGDEQYF.

The chain has TRBV20-1 and TRBJ2-3; D not resolved. The CDR3 runs 15 residues. CDR1 and CDR2 (germline): DFQATT, SNEGSKA (reference sequence). Between the trimmed V and J ends, which lost 1 base and 2 bases, there was a span of 13 bases. DNA of the CDR3: TGCAGTGCTAGAGGGGAACCCCGGCCCACAGATACGCAGTATTTT. It yields the protein CSARGEPRPTDTQYF.

This rearrangement joins TRBV20-1 to TRBJ1-5, with D hard to call. The V end lost 0 bases, the J end lost 0 bases, and 6 bases lay between the germline ends. The germline CDR1 and CDR2 sequences are DFQATT and SNEGSKA (reference sequence). This CDR3 comprises 14 residues. DNA for the CDR3: TGCAGTGCTAGAGAACCAGGTAGCAATCAGCCCCAGCATTTT. It is translated as CSAREPGSNQPQHF.

This clonotype showed up just a few times. The chain joins TRBV20-1 to TRBJ2-3; possible D gene TRBD1, 6 bases. The CDR3 sequence is 18 residues long. CDR1 is DFQATT and CDR2 is SNEGSKA in the germline V gene (reference sequence). V was trimmed by 4 bases and J by 0 bases, leaving 23 bases between them. CDR3 in amino acids: CSAMSPHQQGPSTDTQYF. CDR3 bases: TGCAGTGCTATGTCCCCTCACCAACAGGGACCTAGCACAGATACGCAGTATTTT.

In this sample, this clonotype turned up many times. This chain uses TRBV24-1 with TRBJ1-2; the match to TRBD1 covers 10 bases. J gave up 5 bases and V 4 bases, and 12 bases lay outside the gene matches. The length of the CDR3 is 17 residues. Germline CDR1 is KGHDR and CDR2 is SFDVKD. The CDR3 nucleotides read TGTGCCACCAGTGACACCGGGACAGGGGCGGAATCTTATGGCTACACCTTC. Its translation is CATSDTGTGAESYGYTF.

V is TRBV11-1 and J is TRBJ2-7; the D gene is possibly TRBD2 (6 bases). CDR1 and CDR2 (germline): SGHAT, FQDESV (reference sequence). V was shortened by 3 bases and J by 4 bases, with 13 bases between the two germline ends. The CDR3 runs 14 residues. Here the CDR3 reads CASSLGLAVYEQYF. The CDR3 region has the DNA TGTGCCAGCAGCTTGGGACTGGCCGTATACGAGCAGTACTTC.

There are a few counts of this clonotype. The CDR3 bases are TGTGCCAGTAGTATAGGAGGCAGGGTGACCGGGGAGCTGTTTTTT. Its protein is CASSIGGRVTGELFF. The genes are TRBV19 and TRBJ2-2, with D possibly matching TRBD1 (5 bases). V lost 1 base, J lost 5 bases, and 11 bases lay in between. Germline CDR1 reads LNHDA; CDR2 reads SQIVND (reference sequence). The CDR3 totals 15 residues.

This clonotype has a handful of counts. The V and J genes are TRBV29-1 and TRBJ2-7; possible D gene TRBD1, 5 bases. The CDR3 contains 13 residues. Germline CDR1 SQVTM, CDR2 ANQGSEA. The ends were cut back, 3 bases at V and 4 bases at J, with 13 bases in the middle. Written as DNA, the CDR3 is TGCAGCGTTGACTCTGGGGCCCCTTACGAGCAGTACTTC. As protein: CSVDSGAPYEQYF.

The chain combines TRBV7-3 with TRBJ1-1; no definite D call. Germline assignment: CDR1 SGHTA and CDR2 FQGTGA. The V gene lost 2 bases and the J gene lost 3 bases, with 7 bases spanning the gap. The CDR3 is 13 amino acids. CDR3 protein: CASSLGEYTEAFF. DNA for the CDR3: TGTGCCAGCAGCTTAGGGGAGTACACTGAAGCTTTCTTT. Full variable domain (missing parts from reference TRBV7-3 and TRBJ1-1): GAGVSQTPSNKVTEKGKYVELRCDPISGHTALYWYRQSLGQGPEFLIYFQGTGAADDSGLPNDRFFAVRPEGSVSTLKIQRTERGDSAVYLCASSLGEYTEAFFGQGTRLTVV.

This clonotype has only one observation. The V call is TRBV7-2, the J call TRBJ1-5; TRBD1 matches 8 bases. This CDR3 comprises 15 residues. CDR1 and CDR2 from the germline V gene are SGHTA and FQGNSA. J was trimmed by 4 bases and V by 5 bases; bases with no gene match: 7. The CDR3 protein is CASSVSGGRNQPQHF. CDR3 DNA sequence: TGTGCCAGCAGCGTCTCAGGGGGCAGGAATCAGCCCCAGCATTTT.

This clonotype was found many times. This chain joins TRBV28 and TRBJ2-7; D call uncertain. The CDR3 covers 12 residues. The germline gives CDR1 MDHEN, CDR2 SYDVKM. V lost 5 bases and J lost 7, with 12 bases in between. In DNA form, the CDR3 reads TGTGCCAGCAGTCTATTGATGGGGGAGCAGTACTTC. This translates into CASSLLMGEQYF.

This chain links TRBV6-6 with TRBJ2-3; D is unclear. V was pared by 2 bases and J by 5 bases, with 2 bases between. The CDR3 loop spans 11 amino acids. Germline V gives CDR1 MNHNY, CDR2 SVGAGI (reference sequence). As DNA, the CDR3 is TGTGCCAGCAGTTACCGAGATACGCAGTATTTT. It yields the protein CASSYRDTQYF.

There are a few counts of this clonotype. The chain links TRBV6-1 to TRBJ1-5, with D possibly being TRBD1 (6 bases). The length of the CDR3 is 15 residues. CDR1 is MNHNS, CDR2 SASEGT, per germline. With 6 bases removed from V and 6 bases from J, the gap between germline ends came to 18 bases. CDR3 nucleotide sequence: TGTGCCAGCAGCCTGGAATGGGGGGCAGGTCAGCCCCAGCATTTT. It encodes CASSLEWGAGQPQHF.

The genes are TRBV28 and TRBJ2-3, with 7 nucleotides matching TRBD1. Trimming at V came to 5 bases and at J to 2 bases, leaving 10 bases not matched to a gene. The V gene's germline CDR1 is MDHEN and CDR2 SYDVKM. There are 16 residues in the CDR3. The CDR3 spells CASSPQDRAFTDTQYF. In DNA form, the CDR3 reads TGTGCCAGCAGTCCGCAAGACAGGGCTTTCACAGATACGCAGTATTTT.

J is TRBJ2-5 and V is TRBV14, with D possibly being TRBD2 (6 bases). CDR1 is SGHDN and CDR2 is FVKESK in the germline V gene. This CDR3 is 18 amino acids long. The V end was cut by 2 bases, the J end by 5 bases, with 24 bases between. CDR3 sequence: CASSQKFKQTLREETQYF. The CDR3 bases are TGTGCCAGCAGCCAAAAGTTCAAGCAGACGCTCCGGGAGGAGACCCAGTACTTC.

This clonotype was picked up many times. The chain couples TRBV12-3 or TRBV12-4 to TRBJ1-6; unclear D gene. V lost 2 bases to trimming and J lost 4 bases, with 9 bases between them. This CDR3 has 15 amino acids. In nucleotides, the CDR3 is TGTGCCAGCAGTTTAAGGCACCAATATAATTCACCCCTCCACTTT. This translates into CASSLRHQYNSPLHF.

The table lists this clonotype with many counts. Here the CDR3 DNA reads TGCAGGGCGTCAATGGGGGGGGAGAGTCGGGAGGATACGCAGTATTTT. Translating gives CRASMGGESREDTQYF. The rearrangement uses TRBV20-1 and TRBJ2-3; 7 nucleotides line up with TRBD2. Germline V gives CDR1 DFQATT, CDR2 SNEGSKA (reference sequence). This CDR3 region has 16 residues.

This clonotype has a handful of counts. The V call is TRBV6-6, the J call TRBJ2-7; D is ambiguous. Germline assignment: CDR1 MNHNY and CDR2 SVGAGI (reference sequence). This CDR3 contains 13 residues. The ends were cut back, 7 bases at V and 3 bases at J, with 13 bases in the middle. The CDR3 DNA is TGTGCCAGCACCCCCATTCCGCGCTACGAGCAGTACTTC. The encoded protein is CASTPIPRYEQYF.

This clonotype appeared a few times. The CDR3 reads CASSQEPGAADTQYF. The CDR3 nucleotides are TGTGCCAGCAGCCAAGAACCGGGGGCCGCAGATACGCAGTATTTT. This chain uses TRBV4-2 with TRBJ2-3; perhaps D is TRBD1 or TRBD2 (6 bases each). This CDR3 is 15 amino acids long. The V end lost 0 bases, the J end lost 4 bases, and 11 bases lay between the germline ends. Germline CDR1 LGHNA, CDR2 YNFKEQ.

Only a few counts were recorded for this clonotype. J is TRBJ2-5 and V is TRBV7-3; 7 bases map to TRBD1. The junction had 2 bases not matched to a gene; V was cut back by 2 bases and J by 2 bases. Looked up from germline, CDR1 is SGHTA and CDR2 is FQGTGA. This CDR3 region has 14 residues. The CDR3 here is CASSLRDRQETQYF. In nucleotides, the CDR3 is TGTGCCAGCAGCTTACGGGACAGACAAGAGACCCAGTACTTC. The full variable domain, with the rest looked up from reference TRBV7-3 and TRBJ2-5, is GAGVSQTPSNKVTEKGKYVELRCDPISGHTALYWYRQSLGQGPEFLIYFQGTGAADDSGLPNDRFFAVRPEGSVSTLKIQRTERGDSAVYLCASSLRDRQETQYFGPGTRLLVL.

This clonotype has ten or more counts. CDR3 in DNA: TGTGCCAGCAGTTACTGGGTGACGGGAGGGCCTGGAGACAATGAGCAGTTCTTC. This sequence encodes CASSYWVTGGPGDNEQFF. The chain links TRBV6-6 to TRBJ2-1, with 8 bases fitting TRBD2. The length of the CDR3 is 18 residues. V dropped 1 base and J dropped 5; count of bases not matched to a gene: 13. Per germline, CDR1 MNHNY and CDR2 SVGAGI (reference sequence).

This clonotype was detected ten times or more. V is TRBV5-6 and J is TRBJ1-4; D is possibly TRBD1 (5 bases). V lost 4 bases and J 4 bases, leaving 11 bases between the germline ends. The CDR3 loop spans 14 amino acids. Germline values: CDR1 SGHDT, CDR2 YYEEEE. This CDR3 reads CASSPHRINEKLFF. For the CDR3, the DNA is TGTGCCAGCAGCCCCCACAGGATTAATGAAAAACTGTTTTTT.